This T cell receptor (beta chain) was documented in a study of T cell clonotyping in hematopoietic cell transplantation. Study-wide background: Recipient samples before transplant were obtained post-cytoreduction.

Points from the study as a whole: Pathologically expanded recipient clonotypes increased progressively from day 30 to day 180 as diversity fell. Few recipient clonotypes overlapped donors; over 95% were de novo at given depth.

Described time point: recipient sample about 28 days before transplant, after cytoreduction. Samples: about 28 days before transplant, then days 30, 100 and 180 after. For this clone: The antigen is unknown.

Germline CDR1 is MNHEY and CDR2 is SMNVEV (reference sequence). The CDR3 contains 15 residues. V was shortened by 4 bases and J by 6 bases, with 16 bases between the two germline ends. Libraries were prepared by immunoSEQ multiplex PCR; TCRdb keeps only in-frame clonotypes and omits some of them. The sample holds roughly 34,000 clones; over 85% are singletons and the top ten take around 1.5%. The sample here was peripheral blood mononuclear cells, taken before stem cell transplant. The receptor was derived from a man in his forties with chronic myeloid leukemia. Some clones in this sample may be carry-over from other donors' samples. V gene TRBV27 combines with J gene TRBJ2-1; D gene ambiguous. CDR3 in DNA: TGTGCCAGCAGTTCCCGGGCCAGATCATCCAATGAGCAGTTCTTC. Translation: CASSSRARSSNEQFF.